Below are 15 T cell receptor beta chains sequenced from a single sample in a study of identical twins (dated by TCRdb to about 2016). The library came from 5' RACE. The instrument given in TCRdb is Illumina HiSeq 2000. The public reads were reanalyzed by TCRdb: fastp trimming at Q25, MiXCR alignment, in-frame beta chains only. Here each entry gathers all rows of one CDR3 protein and keeps the most common genes and DNA. This sample comprises roughly 190,000 distinct CDR3 sequences, roughly 15% of them detected only once. The top ten hold around 40% of the sample. This sample also belongs to another study, concerning T cells expressing NK-cell markers.

Specimen: CD8+ T cells sorted from blood. These receptors all stem from a woman under 30 in good health.

The chain recombines TRBV30 with TRBJ1-4, with D perhaps matching TRBD1 (6 bases). The V end was cut by 4 bases, the J end by 2 bases, with 17 bases between. Germline V gene sequence: CDR1 GTSNPN, CDR2 SVGIG (reference sequence). There are 16 residues in the CDR3. The CDR3 sequence: CAWTDRPGVTNEKLFF. In DNA, the CDR3 is TGTGCCTGGACCGATCGGCCAGGGGTGACTAATGAAAAACTGTTTTTT.

This clonotype has at least ten counts. The gene calls are TRBV27 and TRBJ2-7; D is ambiguous. Germline CDR1 reads MNHEY; CDR2 reads SMNVEV (reference sequence). V dropped 3 bases and J dropped 9 bases, with 6 bases sitting between them. The CDR3 extends over 10 amino acids. The CDR3 coding sequence is TGTGCCAGCAGTTTTCCCCTGCAGTACTTC. Translated: CASSFPLQYF.

This sequence joins TRBV14 and TRBJ1-2; D ambiguous. V was trimmed by 1 base and J by 4 bases, leaving 10 bases between them. This CDR3 has 14 amino acids. Per the germline V gene, CDR1 is SGHDN and CDR2 is FVKESK. The CDR3 spells CASSQADGFYGYTF. CDR3 sequence (DNA): TGTGCCAGCAGCCAAGCGGACGGATTCTATGGCTACACCTTC.

This clonotype was counted only a few times. J is TRBJ1-1 and V is TRBV9; possible D gene TRBD1, 5 bases. The germline V gene encodes CDR1 SGDLS and CDR2 YYNGEE. The CDR3 runs to 13 residues. Trimming stripped 3 bases from V and 3 bases from J, with 9 bases between. The chain's CDR3 is CASSGGGYTEAFF. For the CDR3, the DNA is TGTGCCAGCAGCGGTGGGGGTTACACTGAAGCTTTCTTT.

The chain carries TRBV2 and TRBJ2-5; weak D call: TRBD1 (6 bases). The CDR3 spans 15 residues. Looked up from germline, CDR1 is SNHLY and CDR2 is FYNNEI. V dropped 5 bases and J dropped 7 bases, with 20 bases sitting between them. Written as DNA, the CDR3 is TGTGCCAGCAGTCCCCGGGACACCGGAGGTGGGACCCAGTACTTC. It specifies CASSPRDTGGGTQYF.

This clonotype was picked up a small number of times. The chain uses TRBV3-1 and TRBJ2-3; 8 positions agree with TRBD2. Trimming removed 3 bases from V and 2 bases from J; junction bases left unmatched: 7. Germline loops: CDR1 LGHDT, CDR2 YNNKEL (reference sequence). The CDR3 is 16 amino acids. DNA of the CDR3: TGTGCCAGCAGCCACGGCGGCGGGGGGTCCACAGATACGCAGTATTTT. Protein product: CASSHGGGGSTDTQYF.

This chain connects TRBV15 to TRBJ2-3; TRBD2 aligns across 9 bases. Germline CDR1 is LNHNV and CDR2 is YYDKDF (reference sequence). With V trimmed by 8 bases and J by 4 bases, 7 bases remained unmatched. The CDR3 runs to 14 residues. The CDR3 DNA reads as TGTGCCACCGGGCTAGCGGGACCAGCAGATACGCAGTATTTT. Amino acid sequence: CATGLAGPADTQYF.

The chain joins TRBV3-1 to TRBJ1-1; maybe TRBD1 (5 bases). The V end lost 1 base, the J end lost 4 bases, and 19 bases lay between the germline ends. The germline CDR1 and CDR2 sequences are LGHDT and YNNKEL (reference sequence). The CDR3 is 17 residues long. CDR3 nucleotides: TGTGCCAGCAGCCAAGGGGGGAGGAGTTTAGGGCTCACTGAAGCTTTCTTT. It codes for CASSQGGRSLGLTEAFF.

This clonotype was picked up a small number of times. V is TRBV20-1 and J is TRBJ2-1, with 7 bases matching TRBD2. Trimming removed 5 bases from V and 6 bases from J; junction bases left unmatched: 10. CDR3 length: 14 residues. Per the germline V gene, CDR1 is DFQATT and CDR2 is SNEGSKA (reference sequence). CDR3 sequence reads: CSAPPPAGVNEQFF. The CDR3 DNA is TGCAGTGCTCCACCTCCGGCGGGGGTCAATGAGCAGTTCTTC.

This clonotype appeared a few times. In DNA, the CDR3 is TGTGCCAGCAGCGTAGCCCGGGACGGATCTAACTATGGCTACACCTTC. This encodes CASSVARDGSNYGYTF. The chain employs TRBV9 and TRBJ1-2, with a possible D match to TRBD1 (5 bases). V lost 0 bases and J lost 0, with 12 bases in between. CDR3 length: 16 amino acids. The V gene's germline CDR1 is SGDLS and CDR2 YYNGEE. Full variable domain (missing parts from reference TRBV9 and TRBJ1-2): DSGVTQTPKHLITATGQRVTLRCSPRSGDLSVYWYQQSLDQGLQFLIQYYNGEERAKGNILERFSAQQFPDLHSELNLSSLELGDSALYFCASSVARDGSNYGYTFGSGTRLTVV.

The CDR3 nucleotides are TGTGCCAGCAGCGTAGAAGGTGGTGCTAGGGAAGCGGGGGGCGGCGGGGAGCTGTTTTTT. Translation: CASSVEGGAREAGGGGELFF. V gene TRBV9 combines with J gene TRBJ2-2; 9 nucleotides align to TRBD2. CDR3 length: 20 residues. J was trimmed by 7 bases and V by 0 bases; bases with no gene match: 19. From germline, CDR1 is SGDLS and CDR2 YYNGEE.

CDR3 residues: CASKFSGSRYEQFF. The DNA for the CDR3 is TGTGCCAGCAAGTTCAGCGGGTCTAGGTATGAGCAGTTCTTC. J is TRBJ2-1 and V is TRBV6-2 or TRBV6-3; D might be TRBD2 (6 bases). The germline V gene encodes CDR1 MNHEY and CDR2 SVGEGT. Trimming left V 7 bases short and J 8 bases short, with 18 bases between. The CDR3 length is 14 residues.

This clonotype was counted at least ten times. The rearrangement uses TRBV7-2 and TRBJ1-1; a possible D gene is TRBD1 (6 bases). V was clipped by 0 bases and J by 6 bases, with 17 bases between them. CDR3 length: 16 residues. Germline V gene lookup returns CDR1 SGHTA and CDR2 FQGNSA. For the CDR3, the DNA is TGTGCCAGCAGCTTAGCGAGTTGGGGGGCGTCCGCTGAAGCTTTCTTT. Translation gives CASSLASWGASAEAFF.

The V call is TRBV6-1, the J call TRBJ1-3; D gene unclear. Trimming pared 2 bases from V and 2 bases from J, leaving 10 bases between. The CDR3 is made up of 15 amino acids. CDR1 and CDR2 (germline): MNHNS, SASEGT. The CDR3 protein is CASSEFEGTGNTIYF. CDR3 nucleotide sequence: TGTGCCAGCAGTGAATTTGAGGGTACTGGAAACACCATATATTTT.

At least ten counts were recorded for this clonotype. This chain connects TRBV20-1 to TRBJ2-1, with 7 nucleotides matching TRBD2. This CDR3 spans 13 amino acids. Germline V gene sequence: CDR1 DFQATT, CDR2 SNEGSKA (reference sequence). The ends lost 3 bases at V and 5 bases at J; junction bases unmatched: 4. Written as DNA, the CDR3 is TGCAGTGCTAGGTCCCGGGGGGACAATGAGCAGTTCTTC. As protein: CSARSRGDNEQFF.